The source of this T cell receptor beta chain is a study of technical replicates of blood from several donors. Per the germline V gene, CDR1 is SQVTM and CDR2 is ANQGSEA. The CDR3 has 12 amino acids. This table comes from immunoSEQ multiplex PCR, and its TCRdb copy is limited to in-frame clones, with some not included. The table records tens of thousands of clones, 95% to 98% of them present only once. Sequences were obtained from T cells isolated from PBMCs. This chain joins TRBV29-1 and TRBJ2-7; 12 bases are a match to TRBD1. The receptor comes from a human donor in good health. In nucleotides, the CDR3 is TGCAGTACGGGACAGGGGGCGCATGAGCAGTACTTC. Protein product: CSTGQGAHEQYF.